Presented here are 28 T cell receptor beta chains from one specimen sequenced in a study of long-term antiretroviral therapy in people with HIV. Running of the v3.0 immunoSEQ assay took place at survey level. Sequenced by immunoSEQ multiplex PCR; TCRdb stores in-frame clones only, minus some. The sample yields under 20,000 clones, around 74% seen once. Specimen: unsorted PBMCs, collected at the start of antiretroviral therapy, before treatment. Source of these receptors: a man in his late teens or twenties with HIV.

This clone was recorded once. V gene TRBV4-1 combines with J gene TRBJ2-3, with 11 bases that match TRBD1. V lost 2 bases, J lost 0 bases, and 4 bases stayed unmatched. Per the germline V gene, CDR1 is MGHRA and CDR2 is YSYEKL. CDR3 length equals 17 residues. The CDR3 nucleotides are TGCGCCAGCAGCCAAACAGGGACAGGGGGAAGCACAGATACGCAGTATTTT. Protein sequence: CASSQTGTGGSTDTQYF.

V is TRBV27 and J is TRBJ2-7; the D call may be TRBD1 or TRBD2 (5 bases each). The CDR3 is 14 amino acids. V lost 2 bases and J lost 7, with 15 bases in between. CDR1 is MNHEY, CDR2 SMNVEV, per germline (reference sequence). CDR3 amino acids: CASSLEAPWGEQYF. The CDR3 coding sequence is TGTGCCAGCAGTTTAGAGGCTCCGTGGGGGGAGCAGTACTTC.

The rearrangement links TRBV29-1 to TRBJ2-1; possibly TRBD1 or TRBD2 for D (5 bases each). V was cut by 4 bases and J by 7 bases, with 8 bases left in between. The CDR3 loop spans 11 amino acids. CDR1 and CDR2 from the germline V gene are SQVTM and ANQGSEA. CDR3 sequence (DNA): TGCAGCGTTGTCTGGGGGAATGAGCAGTTCTTC. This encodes CSVVWGNEQFF.

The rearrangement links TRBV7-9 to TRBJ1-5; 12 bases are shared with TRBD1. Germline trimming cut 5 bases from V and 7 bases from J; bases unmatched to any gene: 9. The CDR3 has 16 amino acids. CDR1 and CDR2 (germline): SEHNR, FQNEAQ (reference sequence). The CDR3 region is CASSPSGTGGWQPQHF. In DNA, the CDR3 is TGTGCCAGCAGCCCTTCCGGGACAGGGGGCTGGCAGCCCCAGCATTTT.

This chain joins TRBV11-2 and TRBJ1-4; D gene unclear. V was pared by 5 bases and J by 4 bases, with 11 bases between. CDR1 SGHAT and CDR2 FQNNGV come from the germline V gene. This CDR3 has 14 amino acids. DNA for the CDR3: TGTGCCAGCAGCCGCCCGGGAGATAATGAAAAACTGTTTTTT. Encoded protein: CASSRPGDNEKLFF.

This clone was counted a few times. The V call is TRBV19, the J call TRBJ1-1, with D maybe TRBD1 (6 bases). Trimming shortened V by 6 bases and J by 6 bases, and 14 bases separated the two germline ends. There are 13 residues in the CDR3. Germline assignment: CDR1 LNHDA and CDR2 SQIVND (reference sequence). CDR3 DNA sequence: TGTGCCAGTAGCTACCTGGGGGGCTCTGAAGCTTTCTTT. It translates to CASSYLGGSEAFF.

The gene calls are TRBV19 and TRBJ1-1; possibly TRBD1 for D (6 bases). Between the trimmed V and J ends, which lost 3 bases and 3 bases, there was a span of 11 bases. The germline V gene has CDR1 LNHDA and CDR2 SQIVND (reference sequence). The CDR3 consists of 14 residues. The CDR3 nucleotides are TGTGCCAGTAGTATTGGGACACTCTACACTGAAGCTTTCTTT. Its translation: CASSIGTLYTEAFF.

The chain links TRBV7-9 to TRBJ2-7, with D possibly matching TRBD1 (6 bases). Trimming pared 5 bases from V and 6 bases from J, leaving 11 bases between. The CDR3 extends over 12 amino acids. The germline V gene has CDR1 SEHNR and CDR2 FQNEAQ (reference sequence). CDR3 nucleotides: TGTGCCAGCAGCCACAGGGAAATCGAGCAGTACTTC. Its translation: CASSHREIEQYF.

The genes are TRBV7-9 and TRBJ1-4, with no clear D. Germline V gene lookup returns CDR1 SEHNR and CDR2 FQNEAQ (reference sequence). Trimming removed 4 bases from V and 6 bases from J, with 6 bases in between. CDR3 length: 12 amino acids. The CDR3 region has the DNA TGTGCCAGCAGCTGGGCTGATGAAAAACTGTTTTTT. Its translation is CASSWADEKLFF. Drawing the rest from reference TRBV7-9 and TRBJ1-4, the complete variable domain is DTGVSQNPRHKITKRGQNVTFRCDPISEHNRLYWYRQTLGQGPEFLTYFQNEAQLEKSRLLSDRFSAERPKGSFSTLEIQRTEQGDSAMYLCASSWADEKLFFGSGTQLSVL.

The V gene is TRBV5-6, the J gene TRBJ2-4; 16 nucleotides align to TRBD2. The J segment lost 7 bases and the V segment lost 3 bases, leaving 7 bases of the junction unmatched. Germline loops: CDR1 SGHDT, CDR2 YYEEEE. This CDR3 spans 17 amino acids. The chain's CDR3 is CASSSGLAGGPRNIQYF. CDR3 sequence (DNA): TGTGCCAGCAGCTCGGGACTAGCGGGAGGGCCTAGGAACATTCAGTACTTC. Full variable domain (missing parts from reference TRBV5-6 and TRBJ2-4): DAGVTQSPTHLIKTRGQQVTLRCSPKSGHDTVSWYQQALGQGPQFIFQYYEEEERQRGNFPDRFSGHQFPNYSSELNVNALLLGDSALYLCASSSGLAGGPRNIQYFGAGTRLSVL.

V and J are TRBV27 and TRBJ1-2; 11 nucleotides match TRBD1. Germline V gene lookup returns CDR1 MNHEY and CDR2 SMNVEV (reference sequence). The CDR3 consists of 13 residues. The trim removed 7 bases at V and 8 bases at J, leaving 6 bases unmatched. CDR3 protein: CASNGQGAGGYTF. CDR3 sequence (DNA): TGTGCCAGCAATGGACAGGGGGCAGGAGGCTACACCTTC.

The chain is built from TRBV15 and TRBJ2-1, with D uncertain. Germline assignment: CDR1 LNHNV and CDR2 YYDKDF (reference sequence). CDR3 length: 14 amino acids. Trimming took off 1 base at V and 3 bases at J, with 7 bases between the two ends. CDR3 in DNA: TGTGCCACCAGCAGAGTCTGGGGCTACAATGAGCAGTTCTTC. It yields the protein CATSRVWGYNEQFF.

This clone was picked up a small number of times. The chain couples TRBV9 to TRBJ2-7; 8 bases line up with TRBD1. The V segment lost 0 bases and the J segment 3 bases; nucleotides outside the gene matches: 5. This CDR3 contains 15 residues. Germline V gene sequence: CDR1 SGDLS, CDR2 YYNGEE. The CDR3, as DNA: TGTGCCAGCAGCGTAGTCGGGACAGGTGACTACGAGCAGTACTTC. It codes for CASSVVGTGDYEQYF.

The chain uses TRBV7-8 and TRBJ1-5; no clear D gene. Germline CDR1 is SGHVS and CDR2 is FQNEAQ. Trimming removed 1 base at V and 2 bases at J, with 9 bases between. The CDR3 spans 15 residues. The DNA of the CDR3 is TGTGCCAGCAGCTTAGTCACCGGGGGCAATCAGCCCCAGCATTTT. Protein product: CASSLVTGGNQPQHF.

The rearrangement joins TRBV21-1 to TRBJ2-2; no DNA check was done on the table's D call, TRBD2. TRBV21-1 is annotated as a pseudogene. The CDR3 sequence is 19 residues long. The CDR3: CASSKKRVFRNSNTGELFF. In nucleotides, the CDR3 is TGTGCCAGCAGCAAAAAACGCGTCTTCCGAAATTCGAACACCGGGGAGCTGTTTTTT.

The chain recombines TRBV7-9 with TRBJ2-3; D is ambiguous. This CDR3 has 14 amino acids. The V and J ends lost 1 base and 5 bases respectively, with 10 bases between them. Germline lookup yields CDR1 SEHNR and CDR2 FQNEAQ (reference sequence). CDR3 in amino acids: CASSLEARGDTQYF. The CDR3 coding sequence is TGTGCCAGCAGCTTAGAGGCTAGAGGAGATACGCAGTATTTT.

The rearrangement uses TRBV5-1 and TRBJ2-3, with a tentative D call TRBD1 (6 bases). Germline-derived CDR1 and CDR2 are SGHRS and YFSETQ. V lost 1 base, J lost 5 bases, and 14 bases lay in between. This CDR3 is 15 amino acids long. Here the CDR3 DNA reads TGCGCCAGCAGCTTGCGGGACATCGGTCTAGATACGCAGTATTTT. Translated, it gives CASSLRDIGLDTQYF. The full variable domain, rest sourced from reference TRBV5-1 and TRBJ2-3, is KAGVTQTPRYLIKTRGQQVTLSCSPISGHRSVSWYQQTPGQGLQFLFEYFSETQRNKGNFPGRFSGRQFSNSRSEMNVSTLELGDSALYLCASSLRDIGLDTQYFGPGTRLTVL.

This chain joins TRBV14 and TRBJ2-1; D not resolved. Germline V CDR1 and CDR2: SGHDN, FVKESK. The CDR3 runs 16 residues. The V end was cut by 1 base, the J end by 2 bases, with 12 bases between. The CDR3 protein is CASSQVLGVAYNEQFF. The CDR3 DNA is TGTGCCAGCAGCCAAGTGCTGGGCGTCGCCTACAATGAGCAGTTCTTC.

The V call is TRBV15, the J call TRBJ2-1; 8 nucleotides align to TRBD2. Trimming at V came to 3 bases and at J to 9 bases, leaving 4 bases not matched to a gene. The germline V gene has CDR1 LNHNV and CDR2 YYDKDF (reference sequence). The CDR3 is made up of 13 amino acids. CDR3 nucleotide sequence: TGTGCCACCAGCAGGAACCTAGCGGGTGAGCAGTTCTTC. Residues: CATSRNLAGEQFF.

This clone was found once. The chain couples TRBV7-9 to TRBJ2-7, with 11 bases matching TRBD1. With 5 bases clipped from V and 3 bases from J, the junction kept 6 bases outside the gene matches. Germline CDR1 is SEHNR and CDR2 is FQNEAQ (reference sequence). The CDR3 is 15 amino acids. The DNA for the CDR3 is TGTGCCAGCAGCCGAGGACAGGGGGCCCTCTACGAGCAGTACTTC. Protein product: CASSRGQGALYEQYF.

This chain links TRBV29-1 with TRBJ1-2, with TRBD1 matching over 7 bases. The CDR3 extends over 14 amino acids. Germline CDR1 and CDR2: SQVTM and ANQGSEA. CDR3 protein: CICSGSGGLDGYTF. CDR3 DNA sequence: TGCATCTGTAGCGGTTCAGGGGGATTGGATGGCTACACCTTC. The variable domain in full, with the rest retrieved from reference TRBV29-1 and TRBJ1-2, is SAVISQKPSRDICQRGTSLTIQCQVDSQVTMMFWYRQQPGQSLTLIATANQGSEATYESGFVIDKFPISRPNLTFSTLTVSNMSPEDSSIYLCICSGSGGLDGYTFGSGTRLTVV.

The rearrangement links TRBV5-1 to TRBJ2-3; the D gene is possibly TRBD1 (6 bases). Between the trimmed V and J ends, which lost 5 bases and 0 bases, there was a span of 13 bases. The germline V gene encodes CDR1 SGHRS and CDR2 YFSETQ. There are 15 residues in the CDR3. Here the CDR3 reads CASRIQQGSTDTQYF. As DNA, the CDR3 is TGCGCCAGCAGGATACAACAGGGAAGCACAGATACGCAGTATTTT. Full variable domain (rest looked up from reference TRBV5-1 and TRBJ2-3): KAGVTQTPRYLIKTRGQQVTLSCSPISGHRSVSWYQQTPGQGLQFLFEYFSETQRNKGNFPGRFSGRQFSNSRSEMNVSTLELGDSALYLCASRIQQGSTDTQYFGPGTRLTVL.

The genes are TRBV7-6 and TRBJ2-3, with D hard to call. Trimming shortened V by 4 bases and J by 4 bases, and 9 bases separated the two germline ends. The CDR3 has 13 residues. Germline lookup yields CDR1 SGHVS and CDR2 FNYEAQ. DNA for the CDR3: TGTGCCAGCAGCTCAAGGATGTCAGATACGCAGTATTTT. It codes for CASSSRMSDTQYF.

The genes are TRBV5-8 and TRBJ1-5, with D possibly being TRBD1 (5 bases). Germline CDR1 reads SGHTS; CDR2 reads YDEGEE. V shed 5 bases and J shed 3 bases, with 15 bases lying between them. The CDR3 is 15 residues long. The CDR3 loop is CASRGVEGPNQPQHF. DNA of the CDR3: TGTGCCAGCAGGGGGGTCGAGGGACCCAATCAGCCCCAGCATTTT.

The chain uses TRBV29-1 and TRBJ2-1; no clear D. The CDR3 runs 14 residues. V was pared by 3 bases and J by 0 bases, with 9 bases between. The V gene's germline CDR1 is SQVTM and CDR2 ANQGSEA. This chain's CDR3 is CSVDRISSYNEQFF. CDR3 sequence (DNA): TGCAGCGTTGACCGGATAAGCTCCTACAATGAGCAGTTCTTC.

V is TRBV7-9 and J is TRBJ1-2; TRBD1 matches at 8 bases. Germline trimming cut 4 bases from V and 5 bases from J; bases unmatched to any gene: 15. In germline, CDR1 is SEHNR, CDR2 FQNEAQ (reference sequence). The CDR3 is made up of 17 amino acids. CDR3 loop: CASSSPGLTGERYGYTF. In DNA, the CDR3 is TGTGCCAGCAGCTCACCAGGTTTGACAGGGGAAAGGTATGGCTACACCTTC. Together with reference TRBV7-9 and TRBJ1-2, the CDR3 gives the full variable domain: DTGVSQNPRHKITKRGQNVTFRCDPISEHNRLYWYRQTLGQGPEFLTYFQNEAQLEKSRLLSDRFSAERPKGSFSTLEIQRTEQGDSAMYLCASSSPGLTGERYGYTFGSGTRLTVV.

CDR3 DNA sequence: TGTGCCAGCAGCTTAGACAGGGGTACCGGGGAGCTGTTTTTT. Amino acids: CASSLDRGTGELFF. J is TRBJ2-2 and V is TRBV5-5; 8 bases match TRBD1. The V segment lost 2 bases and the J segment 5 bases; nucleotides outside the gene matches: 2. The germline gives CDR1 SGHKS, CDR2 YYEKEE (reference sequence). This CDR3 contains 14 residues.

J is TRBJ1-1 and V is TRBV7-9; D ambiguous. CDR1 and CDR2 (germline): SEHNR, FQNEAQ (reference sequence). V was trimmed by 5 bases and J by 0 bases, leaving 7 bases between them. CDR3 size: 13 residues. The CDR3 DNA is TGTGCCAGCAGCGACACCTTGAACACTGAAGCTTTCTTT. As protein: CASSDTLNTEAFF.